This T cell receptor (beta chain) is from a study of T cells in Graves' hyperthyroidism and ophthalmopathy. Per germline, CDR1 SGDLS and CDR2 YYNGEE. Deletions cut 0 bases from V and 4 bases from J, with 7 bases between. This CDR3 has 13 amino acids. General observations from the study: The majority of expanded thyroid clonotypes above 0.001 also appeared in blood. The model's output predicted ophthalmopathy at a median of 6.5 months prior to onset.

Template material for amplifying TCR beta CDR3 regions consisted of RNA transcripts. When the TCR CDR3 underwent first-round RT-PCR, the HTBI primer set was used. TCRdb re-called the multiplex PCR reads through MiXCR, storing one row per CDR3 protein. This sample has about 350,000 distinct CDR3 sequences, with about 17% found just once. This clonotype has only a few counts. Its target is unknown. The chain has TRBV9 and TRBJ1-2; no clear D gene. Input material: blood. The sequence derives from a woman in her 30s with Graves' hyperthyroidism that later progressed to Graves' ophthalmopathy. Written as DNA, the CDR3 is TGTGCCAGCAGCGTAGGAAATAGCTATGGCTACACCTTC. It codes for CASSVGNSYGYTF.